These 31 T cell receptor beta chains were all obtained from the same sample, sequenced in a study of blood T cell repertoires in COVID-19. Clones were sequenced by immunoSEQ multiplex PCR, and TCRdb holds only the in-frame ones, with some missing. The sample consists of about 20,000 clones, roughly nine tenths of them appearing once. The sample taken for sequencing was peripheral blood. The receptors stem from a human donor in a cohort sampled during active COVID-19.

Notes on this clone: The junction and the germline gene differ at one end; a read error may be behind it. The CDR3 loop reads CASSLTGVDTQYF. The CDR3 bases are TGTGCTAGCAGCCTTACAGGGGTCGATACGCAGTATTTT. This chain connects TRBV7-7 to TRBJ2-3; 7 bases are shared with TRBD1. The CDR3 totals 13 residues. Germline-derived CDR1 and CDR2 are SSHAT and FNYEAQ (reference sequence).

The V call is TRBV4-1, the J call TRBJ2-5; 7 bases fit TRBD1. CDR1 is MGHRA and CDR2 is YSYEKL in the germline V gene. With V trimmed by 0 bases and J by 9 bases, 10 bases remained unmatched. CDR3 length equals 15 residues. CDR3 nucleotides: TGCGCCAGCAGCCAAGAGGGACAGTTCCAACGGGCCCAGTACTTC. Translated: CASSQEGQFQRAQYF.

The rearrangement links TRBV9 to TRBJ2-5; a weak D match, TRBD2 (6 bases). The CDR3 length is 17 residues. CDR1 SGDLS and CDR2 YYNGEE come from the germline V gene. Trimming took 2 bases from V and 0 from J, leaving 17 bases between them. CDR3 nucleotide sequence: TGTGCCAGCAGCGTCGGGGTCAGCGGGCTATACCAAGAGACCCAGTACTTC. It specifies CASSVGVSGLYQETQYF.

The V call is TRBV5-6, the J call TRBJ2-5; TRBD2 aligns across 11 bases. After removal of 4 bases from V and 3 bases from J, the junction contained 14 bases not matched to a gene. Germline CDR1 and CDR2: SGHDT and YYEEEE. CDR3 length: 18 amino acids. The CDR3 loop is CASSKFFGTSGSKETQYF. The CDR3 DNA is TGTGCCAGCAGCAAGTTTTTCGGAACTAGCGGGAGCAAAGAGACCCAGTACTTC.

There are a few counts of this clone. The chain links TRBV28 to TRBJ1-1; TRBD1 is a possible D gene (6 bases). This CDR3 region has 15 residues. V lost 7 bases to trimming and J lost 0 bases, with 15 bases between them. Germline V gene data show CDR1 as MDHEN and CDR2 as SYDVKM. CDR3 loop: CASTTPTGLNTEAFF. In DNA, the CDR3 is TGTGCCAGCACCACCCCGACAGGTTTGAACACTGAAGCTTTCTTT. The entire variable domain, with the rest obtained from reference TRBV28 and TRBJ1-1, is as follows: DVKVTQSSRYLVKRTGEKVFLECVQDMDHENMFWYRQDPGLGLRLIYFSYDVKMKEKGDIPEGYSVSREKKERFSLILESASTNQTSMYLCASTTPTGLNTEAFFGQGTRLTVV.

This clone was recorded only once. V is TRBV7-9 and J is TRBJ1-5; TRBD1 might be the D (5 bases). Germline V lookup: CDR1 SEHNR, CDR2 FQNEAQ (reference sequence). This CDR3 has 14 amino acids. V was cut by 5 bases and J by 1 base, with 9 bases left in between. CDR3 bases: TGTGCCAGCAGCGGGCAGGGAAGCAATCAGCCCCAGCATTTT. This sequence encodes CASSGQGSNQPQHF.

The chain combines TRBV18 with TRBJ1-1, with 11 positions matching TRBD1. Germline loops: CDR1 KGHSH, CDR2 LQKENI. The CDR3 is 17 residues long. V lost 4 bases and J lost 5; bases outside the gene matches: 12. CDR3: CASSRLWTGGAETEAFF. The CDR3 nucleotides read TGTGCCAGCTCACGACTTTGGACAGGGGGCGCGGAAACTGAAGCTTTCTTT.

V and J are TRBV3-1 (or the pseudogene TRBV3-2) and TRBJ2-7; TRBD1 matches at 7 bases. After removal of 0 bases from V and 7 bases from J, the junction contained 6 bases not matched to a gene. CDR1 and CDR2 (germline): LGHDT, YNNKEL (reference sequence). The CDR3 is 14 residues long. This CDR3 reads CASSQEGRGWEQYF. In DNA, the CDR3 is TGTGCCAGCAGCCAAGAGGGCAGGGGGTGGGAGCAGTACTTC.

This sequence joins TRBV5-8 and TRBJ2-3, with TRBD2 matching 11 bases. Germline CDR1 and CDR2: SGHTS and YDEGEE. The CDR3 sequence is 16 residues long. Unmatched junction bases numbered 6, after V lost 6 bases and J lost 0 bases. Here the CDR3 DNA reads TGTGCCAGCAAGCTAGCGGGGGGTACTAGCACAGATACGCAGTATTTT. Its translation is CASKLAGGTSTDTQYF. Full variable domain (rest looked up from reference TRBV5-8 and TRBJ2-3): EAGVTQSPTHLIKTRGQQATLRCSPISGHTSVYWYQQALGLGLQFLLWYDEGEERNRGNFPPRFSGRQFPNYSSELNVNALELEDSALYLCASKLAGGTSTDTQYFGPGTRLTVL.

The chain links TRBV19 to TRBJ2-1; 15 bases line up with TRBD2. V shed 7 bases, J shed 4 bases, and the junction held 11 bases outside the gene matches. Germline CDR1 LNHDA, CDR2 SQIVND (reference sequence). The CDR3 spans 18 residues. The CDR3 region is CASTSLRTSGRVYNEQFF. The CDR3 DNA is TGTGCCAGTACCTCTCTCCGGACTAGCGGGAGGGTTTACAATGAGCAGTTCTTC.

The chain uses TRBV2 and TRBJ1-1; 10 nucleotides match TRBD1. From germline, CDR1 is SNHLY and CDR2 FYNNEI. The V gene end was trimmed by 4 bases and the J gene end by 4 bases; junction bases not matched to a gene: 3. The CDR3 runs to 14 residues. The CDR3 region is CASSVDRGSTEAFF. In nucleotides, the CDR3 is TGTGCCAGCAGTGTGGACAGGGGGAGCACTGAAGCTTTCTTT.

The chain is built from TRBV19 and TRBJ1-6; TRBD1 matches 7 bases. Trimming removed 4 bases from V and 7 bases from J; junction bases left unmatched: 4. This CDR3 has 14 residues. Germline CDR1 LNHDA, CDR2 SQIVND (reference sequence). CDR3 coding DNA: TGTGCCAGTAGTACGGGACAGCCCAATTCACCCCTCCACTTT. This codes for CASSTGQPNSPLHF.

CDR3 coding DNA: TGTGCCAGCAGTTCCCTGGGGGCGGGACAGAACAATGAGCAGTTCTTC. Translating gives CASSSLGAGQNNEQFF. The genes are TRBV28 and TRBJ2-1; tentatively, D is TRBD1 (7 bases). This CDR3 has 16 residues. Per the germline V gene, CDR1 is MDHEN and CDR2 is SYDVKM. With 4 bases removed from V and 5 bases from J, the gap between germline ends came to 18 bases. The full variable domain, rest sourced from reference TRBV28 and TRBJ2-1, is DVKVTQSSRYLVKRTGEKVFLECVQDMDHENMFWYRQDPGLGLRLIYFSYDVKMKEKGDIPEGYSVSREKKERFSLILESASTNQTSMYLCASSSLGAGQNNEQFFGPGTRLTVL.

In DNA form, the CDR3 reads TGTGCCAGCTCCCTAGGTCCCGAAAAACTGTTTTTT. Translating gives CASSLGPEKLFF. This chain links TRBV3-1 (or the pseudogene TRBV3-2) with TRBJ1-4; D not certain. The CDR3 is made up of 12 amino acids. Germline V gene sequence: CDR1 LGHDT, CDR2 YNNKEL (reference sequence). Trimming pared 8 bases from V and 8 bases from J, leaving 12 bases between.

CDR3 in amino acids: CASSLNRQGTEAFF. CDR3 bases: TGTGCCAGCAGCTTAAATAGACAGGGGACTGAAGCTTTCTTT. V gene TRBV7-3 combines with J gene TRBJ1-1; 8 bases fit TRBD1. The junction had 3 bases not matched to a gene; V was cut back by 1 base and J by 5 bases. There are 14 residues in the CDR3. The germline CDR1 and CDR2 sequences are SGHTA and FQGTGA.

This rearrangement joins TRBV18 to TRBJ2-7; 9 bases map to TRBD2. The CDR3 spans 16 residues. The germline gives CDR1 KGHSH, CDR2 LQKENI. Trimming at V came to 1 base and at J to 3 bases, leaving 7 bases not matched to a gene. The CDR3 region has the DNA TGTGCCAGCTCACCACGACTAGCGGAGAAGTACTACGAGCAGTACGTC. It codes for CASSPRLAEKYYEQYV.

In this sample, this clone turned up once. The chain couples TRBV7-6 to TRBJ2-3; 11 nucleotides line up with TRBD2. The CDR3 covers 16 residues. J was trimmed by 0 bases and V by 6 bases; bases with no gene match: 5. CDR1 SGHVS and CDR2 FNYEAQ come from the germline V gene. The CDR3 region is CASRSTSGKSTDTQYF. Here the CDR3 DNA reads TGTGCCAGCAGGTCGACTAGCGGGAAAAGCACAGATACGCAGTATTTT.

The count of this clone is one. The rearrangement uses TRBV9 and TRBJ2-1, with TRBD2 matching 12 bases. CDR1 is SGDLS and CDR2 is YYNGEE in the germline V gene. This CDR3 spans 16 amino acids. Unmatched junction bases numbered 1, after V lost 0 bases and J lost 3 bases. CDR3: CASSVGLAGVYNEQFF. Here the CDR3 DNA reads TGTGCCAGCAGCGTAGGACTAGCGGGAGTCTACAATGAGCAGTTCTTC.

DNA for the CDR3: TGTGCCAGCAGTTACTCTGGGGGGGCCGAGCAGTACGTC. It specifies CASSYSGGAEQYV. V and J are TRBV6-5 and TRBJ2-7, with a tentative D call TRBD2 (7 bases). The CDR3 has 13 amino acids. Germline CDR1 reads MNHEY; CDR2 reads SVGAGI. The germline V and J ends were trimmed by 0 bases and 6 bases, with 9 bases remaining between them.

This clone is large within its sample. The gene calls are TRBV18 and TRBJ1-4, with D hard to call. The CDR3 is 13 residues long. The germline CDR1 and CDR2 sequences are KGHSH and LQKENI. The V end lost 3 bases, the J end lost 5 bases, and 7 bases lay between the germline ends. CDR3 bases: TGTGCCAGCTCACCCGGTCGGAATGAAAAACTGTTTTTT. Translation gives CASSPGRNEKLFF.

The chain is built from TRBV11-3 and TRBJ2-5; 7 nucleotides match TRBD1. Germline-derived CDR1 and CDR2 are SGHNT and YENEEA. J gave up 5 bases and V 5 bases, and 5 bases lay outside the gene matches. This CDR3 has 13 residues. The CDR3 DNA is TGTGCCAGCAGCCGACAGGGTCTGGAGACCCAGTACTTC. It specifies CASSRQGLETQYF. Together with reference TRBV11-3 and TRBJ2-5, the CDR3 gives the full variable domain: EAGVVQSPRYKIIEKKQPVAFWCNPISGHNTLYWYLQNLGQGPELLIRYENEEAVDDSQLPKDRFSAERLKGVDSTLKIQPAELGDSAVYLCASSRQGLETQYFGPGTRLLVL.

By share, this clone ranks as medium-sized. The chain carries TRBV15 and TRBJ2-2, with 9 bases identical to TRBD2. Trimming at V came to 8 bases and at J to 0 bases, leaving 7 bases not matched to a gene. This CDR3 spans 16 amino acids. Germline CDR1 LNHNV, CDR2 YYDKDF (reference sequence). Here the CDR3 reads CATSSSGAANTGELFF. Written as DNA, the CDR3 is TGTGCCACCTCTTCTAGCGGGGCGGCGAACACCGGGGAGCTGTTTTTT.

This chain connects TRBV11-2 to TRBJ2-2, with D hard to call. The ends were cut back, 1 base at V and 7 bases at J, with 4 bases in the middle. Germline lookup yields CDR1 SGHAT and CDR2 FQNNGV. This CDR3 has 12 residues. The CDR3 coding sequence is TGTGCCAGCAGCTTAGCACTCGGGGAGCTGTTTTTT. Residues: CASSLALGELFF. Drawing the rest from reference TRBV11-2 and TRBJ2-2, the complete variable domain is EAGVAQSPRYKIIEKRQSVAFWCNPISGHATLYWYQQILGQGPKLLIQFQNNGVVDDSQLPKDRFSAERLKGVDSTLKIQPAKLEDSAVYLCASSLALGELFFGEGSRLTVL.

The CDR3 DNA is TGCGCCAGCAGTCAATCAGGGGCGAAAAACATTCAGTACTTC. Translated, it gives CASSQSGAKNIQYF. The chain recombines TRBV23-1 with TRBJ2-4, with D tentatively TRBD1 (5 bases). TRBV23-1 is sorted into the ORF group, with uncertain function. V gave up 0 bases and J gave up 4 bases, with 7 bases separating them. The CDR3 sequence is 14 residues long.

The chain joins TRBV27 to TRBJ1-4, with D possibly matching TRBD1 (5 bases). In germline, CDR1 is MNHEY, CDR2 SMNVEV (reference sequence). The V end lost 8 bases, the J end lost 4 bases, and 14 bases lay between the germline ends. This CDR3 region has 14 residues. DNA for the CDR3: TGTGCCAGCCGATCGACTAGGGGTAATGAAAAACTGTTTTTT. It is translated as CASRSTRGNEKLFF. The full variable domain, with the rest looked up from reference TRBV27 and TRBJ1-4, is EAQVTQNPRYLITVTGKKLTVTCSQNMNHEYMSWYRQDPGLGLRQIYYSMNVEVTDKGDVPEGYKVSRKEKRNFPLILESPSPNQTSLYFCASRSTRGNEKLFFGSGTQLSVL.

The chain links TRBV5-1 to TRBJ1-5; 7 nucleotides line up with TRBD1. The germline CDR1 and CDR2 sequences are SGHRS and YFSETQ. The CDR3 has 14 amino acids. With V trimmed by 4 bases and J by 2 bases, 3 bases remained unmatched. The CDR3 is CASSPGTGNQPQHF. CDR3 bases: TGCGCCAGCAGCCCCGGGACAGGCAATCAGCCCCAGCATTTT.

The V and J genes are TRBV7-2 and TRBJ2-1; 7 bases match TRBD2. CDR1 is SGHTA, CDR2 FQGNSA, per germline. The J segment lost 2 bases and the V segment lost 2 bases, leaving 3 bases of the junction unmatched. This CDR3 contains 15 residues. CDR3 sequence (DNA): TGTGCCAGCAGCTTACCGGGGGGTACCTACAATGAGCAGTTCTTC. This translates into CASSLPGGTYNEQFF.

The CDR3: CASGAGKGYTF. CDR3 in DNA: TGTGCCAGCGGGGCAGGGAAGGGCTACACCTTC. The chain joins TRBV12-3 or TRBV12-4 to TRBJ1-2; D possibly corresponds to TRBD1 (5 bases). The CDR3 is 11 residues long. V shed 8 bases and J shed 8 bases, with 12 bases lying between them.

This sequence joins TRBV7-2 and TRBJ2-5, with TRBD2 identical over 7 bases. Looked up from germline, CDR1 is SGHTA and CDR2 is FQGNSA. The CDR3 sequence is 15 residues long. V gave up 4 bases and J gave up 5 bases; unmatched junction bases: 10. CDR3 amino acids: CASSYGWGGRETQYF. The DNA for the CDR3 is TGTGCCAGCAGCTACGGTTGGGGGGGGAGGGAGACCCAGTACTTC.

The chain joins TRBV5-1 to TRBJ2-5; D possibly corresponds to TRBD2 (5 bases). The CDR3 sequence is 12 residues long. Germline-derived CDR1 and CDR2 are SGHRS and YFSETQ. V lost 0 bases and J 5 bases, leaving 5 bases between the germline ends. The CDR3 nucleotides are TGCGCCAGCAGCTTGGCGGGGGAGACCCAGTACTTC. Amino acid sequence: CASSLAGETQYF.

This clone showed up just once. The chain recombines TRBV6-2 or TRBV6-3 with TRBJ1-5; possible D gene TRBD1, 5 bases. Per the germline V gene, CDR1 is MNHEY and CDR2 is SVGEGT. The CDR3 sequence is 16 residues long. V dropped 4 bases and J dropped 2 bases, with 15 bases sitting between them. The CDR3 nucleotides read TGTGCCAGCAGTTTTCAAGGGGTTCCGGGCAATCAGCCCCAGCATTTT. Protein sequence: CASSFQGVPGNQPQHF.